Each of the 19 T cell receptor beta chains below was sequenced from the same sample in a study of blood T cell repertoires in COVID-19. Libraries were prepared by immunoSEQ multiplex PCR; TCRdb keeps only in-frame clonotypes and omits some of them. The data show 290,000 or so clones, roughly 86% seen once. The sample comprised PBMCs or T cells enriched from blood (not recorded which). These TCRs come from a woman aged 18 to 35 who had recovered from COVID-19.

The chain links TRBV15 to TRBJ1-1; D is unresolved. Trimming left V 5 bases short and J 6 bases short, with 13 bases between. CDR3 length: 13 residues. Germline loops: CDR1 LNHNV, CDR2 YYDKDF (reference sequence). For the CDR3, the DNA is TGTGCCACCAGCCGGACTGAATTGCCTGAAGCTTTCTTT. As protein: CATSRTELPEAFF.

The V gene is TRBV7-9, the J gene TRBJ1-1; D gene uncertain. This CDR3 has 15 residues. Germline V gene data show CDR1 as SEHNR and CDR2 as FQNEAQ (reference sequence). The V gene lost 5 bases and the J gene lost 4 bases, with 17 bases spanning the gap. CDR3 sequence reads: CASSPDRAGSTEAFF. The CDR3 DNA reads TGTGCCAGCAGCCCGGACCGCGCGGGGAGCACTGAAGCTTTCTTT.

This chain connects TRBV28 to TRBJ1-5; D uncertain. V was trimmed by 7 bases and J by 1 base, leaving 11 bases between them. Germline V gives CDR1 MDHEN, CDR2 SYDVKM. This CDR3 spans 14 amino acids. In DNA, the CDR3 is TGTGCCAGCATCCCTAGACTGAGCAATCAGCCCCAGCATTTT. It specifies CASIPRLSNQPQHF.

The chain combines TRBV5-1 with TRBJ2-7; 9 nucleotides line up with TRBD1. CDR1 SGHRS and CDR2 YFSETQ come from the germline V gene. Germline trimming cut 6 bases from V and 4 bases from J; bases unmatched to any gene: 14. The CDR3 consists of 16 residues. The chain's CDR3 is CASIRGTGFAKYEQYF. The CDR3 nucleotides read TGCGCCAGCATCCGGGGGACAGGGTTCGCCAAGTACGAGCAGTACTTC. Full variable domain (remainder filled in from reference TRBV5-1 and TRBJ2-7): KAGVTQTPRYLIKTRGQQVTLSCSPISGHRSVSWYQQTPGQGLQFLFEYFSETQRNKGNFPGRFSGRQFSNSRSEMNVSTLELGDSALYLCASIRGTGFAKYEQYFGPGTRLTVT.

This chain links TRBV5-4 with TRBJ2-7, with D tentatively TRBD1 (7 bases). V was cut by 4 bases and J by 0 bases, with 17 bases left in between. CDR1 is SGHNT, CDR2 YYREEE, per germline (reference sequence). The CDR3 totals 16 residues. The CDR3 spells CASSGGPGDSSYEQYF. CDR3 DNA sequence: TGTGCCAGCAGCGGGGGGCCGGGGGACAGCTCCTACGAGCAGTACTTC.

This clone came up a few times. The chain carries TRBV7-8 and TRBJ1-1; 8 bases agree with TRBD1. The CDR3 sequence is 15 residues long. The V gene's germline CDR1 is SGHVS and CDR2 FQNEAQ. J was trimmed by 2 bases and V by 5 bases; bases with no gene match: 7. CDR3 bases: TGTGCCAGCAGCCCGGACAGGGACCCCAACACTGAAGCTTTCTTT. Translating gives CASSPDRDPNTEAFF.

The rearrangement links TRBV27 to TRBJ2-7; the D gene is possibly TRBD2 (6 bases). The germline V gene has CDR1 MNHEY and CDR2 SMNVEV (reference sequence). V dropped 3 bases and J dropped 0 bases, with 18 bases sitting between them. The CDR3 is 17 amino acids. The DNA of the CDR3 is TGTGCCAGCAGTTTGATTTGGAGGCGGGGAACCTCCTACGAGCAGTACTTC. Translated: CASSLIWRRGTSYEQYF.

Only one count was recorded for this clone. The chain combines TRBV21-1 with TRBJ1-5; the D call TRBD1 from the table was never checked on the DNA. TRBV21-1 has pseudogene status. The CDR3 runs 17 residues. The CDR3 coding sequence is TGTGCCAGCAGCAAATCCTCTTCCCCTGGCATAAATCAGCCCCAGCATTTT. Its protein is CASSKSSSPGINQPQHF.

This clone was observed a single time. DNA of the CDR3: TGTGCTAGTGGTTTGGTACGGGGGTTTGGGACTGAAGCTTTCTTT. Its protein is CASGLVRGFGTEAFF. V usage is TRBV12-5 and J usage is TRBJ1-1; D is possibly TRBD1 (5 bases). CDR3 length: 15 amino acids. The V end lost 0 bases, the J end lost 5 bases, and 13 bases lay between the germline ends. Germline CDR1 LGHNT, CDR2 FRNRAP.

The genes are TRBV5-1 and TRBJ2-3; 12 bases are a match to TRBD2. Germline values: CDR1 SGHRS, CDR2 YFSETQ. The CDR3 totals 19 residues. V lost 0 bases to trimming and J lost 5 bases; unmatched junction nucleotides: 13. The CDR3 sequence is CASSLARRLAGGPEDTQYF. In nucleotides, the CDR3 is TGCGCCAGCAGCTTGGCCAGGAGGCTAGCGGGGGGGCCGGAAGATACGCAGTATTTT.

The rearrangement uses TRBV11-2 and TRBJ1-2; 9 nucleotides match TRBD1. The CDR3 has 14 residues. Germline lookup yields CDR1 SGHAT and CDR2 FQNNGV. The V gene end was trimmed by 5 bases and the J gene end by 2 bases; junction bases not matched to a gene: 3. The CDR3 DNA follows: TGTGCCAGCAGCCGGGGACAGGGCAACTATGGCTACACCTTC. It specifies CASSRGQGNYGYTF.

The DNA of the CDR3 is TGTGCCAGCAGCTTACTCAGGGGGCGGGGCACAGATACGCAGTATTTT. Translation gives CASSLLRGRGTDTQYF. The rearrangement links TRBV11-2 to TRBJ2-3; 8 nucleotides agree with TRBD1. From germline, CDR1 is SGHAT and CDR2 FQNNGV. This CDR3 is 16 amino acids long. V was clipped by 2 bases and J by 1 base; unmatched bases: 5.

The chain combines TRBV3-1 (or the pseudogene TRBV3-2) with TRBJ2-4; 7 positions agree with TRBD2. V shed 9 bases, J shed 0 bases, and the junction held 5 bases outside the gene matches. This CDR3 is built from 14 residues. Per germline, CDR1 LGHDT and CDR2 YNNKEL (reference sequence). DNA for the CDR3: TGTGCCAGTGGGGGGGTTCTAGCCAAAAACATTCAGTACTTC. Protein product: CASGGVLAKNIQYF.

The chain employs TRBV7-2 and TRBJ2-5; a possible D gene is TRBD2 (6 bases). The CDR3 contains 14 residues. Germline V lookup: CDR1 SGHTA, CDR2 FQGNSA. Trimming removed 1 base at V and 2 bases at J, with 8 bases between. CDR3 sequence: CASSLVGLQETQYF. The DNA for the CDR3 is TGTGCCAGCAGCTTAGTGGGACTTCAAGAGACCCAGTACTTC.

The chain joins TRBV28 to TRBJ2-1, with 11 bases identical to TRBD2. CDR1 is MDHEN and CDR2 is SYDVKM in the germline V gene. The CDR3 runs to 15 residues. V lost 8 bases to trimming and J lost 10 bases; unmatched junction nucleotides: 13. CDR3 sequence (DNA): TGTGCCAGCTTCACAAGGATTAGCGGGAGGGCAGAGCAGTTCTTC. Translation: CASFTRISGRAEQFF. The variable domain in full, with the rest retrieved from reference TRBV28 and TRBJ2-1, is DVKVTQSSRYLVKRTGEKVFLECVQDMDHENMFWYRQDPGLGLRLIYFSYDVKMKEKGDIPEGYSVSREKKERFSLILESASTNQTSMYLCASFTRISGRAEQFFGPGTRLTVL.

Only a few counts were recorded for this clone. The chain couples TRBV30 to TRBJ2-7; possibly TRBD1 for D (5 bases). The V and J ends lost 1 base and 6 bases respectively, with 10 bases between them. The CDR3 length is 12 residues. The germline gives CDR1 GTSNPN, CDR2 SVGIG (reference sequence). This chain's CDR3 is CAWSELGREQYF. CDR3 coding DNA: TGTGCCTGGAGTGAGCTGGGGCGCGAGCAGTACTTC.

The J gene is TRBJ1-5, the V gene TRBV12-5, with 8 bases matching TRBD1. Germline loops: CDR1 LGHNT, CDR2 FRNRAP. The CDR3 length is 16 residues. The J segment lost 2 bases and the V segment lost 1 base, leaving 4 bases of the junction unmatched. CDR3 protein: CASGLGQGRGNQPQHF. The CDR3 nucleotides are TGTGCTAGTGGTTTGGGACAGGGGCGAGGCAATCAGCCCCAGCATTTT.

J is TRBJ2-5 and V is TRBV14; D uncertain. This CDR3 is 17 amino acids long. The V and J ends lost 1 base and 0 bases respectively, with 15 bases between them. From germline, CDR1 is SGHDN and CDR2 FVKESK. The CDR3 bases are TGTGCCAGCAGCCAAGTGCCCCCAGGAAGGTACCAAGAGACCCAGTACTTC. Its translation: CASSQVPPGRYQETQYF.

The CDR3: CASSIGSTYNEQFF. DNA of the CDR3: TGTGCCAGTAGTATCGGGTCCACCTACAATGAGCAGTTCTTC. The chain carries TRBV19 and TRBJ2-1; D uncertain. Germline lookup yields CDR1 LNHDA and CDR2 SQIVND (reference sequence). The V end was cut by 3 bases, the J end by 2 bases, with 8 bases between. CDR3 length equals 14 residues.